These T cell receptor beta chains were read from a single sample in a study of shared clonotypes between healthy human individuals. The protocol was immunoSEQ multiplex PCR, while the TCRdb copy is restricted to in-frame clones and leaves out a portion. The profile shows some 2.1 million clones, less than 95% of them singletons. Sequencing was performed on naive CD8+ T cells sorted from blood. Receptor source: a man in his late teens or twenties in good health. CDR3s include the opening cysteine and the closing phenylalanine or tryptophan. D genes are given only for firm matches.

NA	TRBV4-3	TRBJ1-5	TGCGCCAGCAGCCTTGTGATCGAAGGTAATCAGCCCCAGCATTTT	CASSLVIEGNQPQHF
NA	TRBV20-1	TRBJ2-3	TGCAGTGGAGGCACAGATACGCAGTATTTT	CSGGTDTQYF
NA	TRBV6-1	TRBJ1-2	TGTGCCAGCAGTGAAACCGGCAGGGAAATTGGTGGCTACACCTTC	CASSETGREIGGYTF
NA	TRBV7-9	TRBJ2-3	TGTGCCAGCAGCTTAGACGTGACAGATACGCAGTATTTT	CASSLDVTDTQYF
NA	TRBV5-1	TRBJ2-2	TGCGCCAGCATGAATCTGAACACCGGGGAGCTGTTTTTT	CASMNLNTGELFF
NA	TRBV9	TRBJ2-1	TGTGCCAGCAGCGTAGGGGGTGGGTTCCCCGTCGGGAATGAGCAGTTCTTC	CASSVGGGFPVGNEQFF
NA	TRBV5-6	TRBJ2-7	TGTGCCAGCAGGCTAGGAGGGACACCTCCCTACGAGCAGTACTTC	CASRLGGTPPYEQYF
NA	TRBV5-4	TRBJ1-4	TGTGCCAGCAGCTTGGCAGTTGGTGGCGAAAAACTGTTTTTT	CASSLAVGGEKLFF
NA	TRBV30	TRBJ1-1	TGTGCCTGGAGTTTACAGGGAGGAGGCACTGAAGCTTTCTTT	CAWSLQGGGTEAFF
NA	TRBV19	TRBJ1-5	TGTGCCAGTAGTATAGAAGTTGGACAGCTCGGTCAGCCCCAGCATTTT	CASSIEVGQLGQPQHF
TRBD1	TRBV19	TRBJ1-5	TGTGCCAGTGGAGGACAGGGGGCATATCAGCCCCAGCATTTT	CASGGQGAYQPQHF